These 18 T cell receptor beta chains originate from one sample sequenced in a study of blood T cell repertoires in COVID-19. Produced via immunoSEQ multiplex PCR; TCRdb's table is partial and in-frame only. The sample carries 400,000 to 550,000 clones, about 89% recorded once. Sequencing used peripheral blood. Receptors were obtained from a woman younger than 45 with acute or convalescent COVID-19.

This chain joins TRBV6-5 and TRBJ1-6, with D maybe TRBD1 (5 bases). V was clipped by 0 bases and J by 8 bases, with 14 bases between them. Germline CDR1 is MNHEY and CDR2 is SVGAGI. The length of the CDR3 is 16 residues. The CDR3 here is CASSYSDDSFYSPLHF. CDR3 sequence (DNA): TGTGCCAGCAGTTACTCGGACGACAGTTTCTATTCACCCCTCCACTTT.

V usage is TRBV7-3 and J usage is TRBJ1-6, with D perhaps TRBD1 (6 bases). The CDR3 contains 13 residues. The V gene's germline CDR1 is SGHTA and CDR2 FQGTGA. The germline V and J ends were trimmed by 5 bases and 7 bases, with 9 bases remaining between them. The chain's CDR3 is CASSLTGNSPLHF. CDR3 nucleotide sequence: TGTGCCAGCAGCCTGACAGGCAATTCACCCCTCCACTTT.

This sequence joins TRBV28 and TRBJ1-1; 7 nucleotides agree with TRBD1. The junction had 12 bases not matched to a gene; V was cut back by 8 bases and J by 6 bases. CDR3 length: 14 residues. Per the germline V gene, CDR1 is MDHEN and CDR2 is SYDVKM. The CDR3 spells CASWGTGVSAEAFF. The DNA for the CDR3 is TGTGCCAGCTGGGGAACAGGGGTTTCAGCTGAAGCTTTCTTT.

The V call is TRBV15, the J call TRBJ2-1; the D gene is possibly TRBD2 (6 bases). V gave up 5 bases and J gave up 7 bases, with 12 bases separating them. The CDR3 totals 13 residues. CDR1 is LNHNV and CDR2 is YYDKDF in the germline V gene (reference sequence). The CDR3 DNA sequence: TGTGCCACCAGCGGGGGGTTTCGTAATGAGCAGTTCTTC. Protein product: CATSGGFRNEQFF.

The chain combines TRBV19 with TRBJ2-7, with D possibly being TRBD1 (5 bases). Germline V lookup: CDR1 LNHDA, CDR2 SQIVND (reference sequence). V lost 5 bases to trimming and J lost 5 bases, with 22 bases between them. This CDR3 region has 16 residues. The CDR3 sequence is CASSRLSKGVGDEQYF. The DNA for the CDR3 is TGTGCCAGTAGTCGGCTATCAAAAGGGGTCGGAGACGAGCAGTACTTC.

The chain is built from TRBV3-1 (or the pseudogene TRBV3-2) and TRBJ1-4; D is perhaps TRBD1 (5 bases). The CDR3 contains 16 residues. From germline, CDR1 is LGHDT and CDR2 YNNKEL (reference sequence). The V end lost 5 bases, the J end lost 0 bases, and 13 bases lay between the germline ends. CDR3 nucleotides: TGTGCCAGCAGCGACCGCTCACAGGCAACTAATGAAAAACTGTTTTTT. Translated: CASSDRSQATNEKLFF.

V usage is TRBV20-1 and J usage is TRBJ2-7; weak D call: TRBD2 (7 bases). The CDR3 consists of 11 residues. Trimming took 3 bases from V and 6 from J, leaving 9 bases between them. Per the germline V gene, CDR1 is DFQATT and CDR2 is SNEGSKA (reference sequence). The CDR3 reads CSASGGREQYF. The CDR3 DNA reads TGCAGTGCTAGCGGGGGGCGCGAGCAGTACTTC.

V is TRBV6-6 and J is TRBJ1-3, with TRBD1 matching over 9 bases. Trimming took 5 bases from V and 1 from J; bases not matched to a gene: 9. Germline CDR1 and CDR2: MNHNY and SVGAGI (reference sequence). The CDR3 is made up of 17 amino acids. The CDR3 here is CASSRGTGTGSGNTIYF. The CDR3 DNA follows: TGTGCCAGCAGTCGAGGGACAGGGACCGGTTCTGGAAACACCATATATTTT.

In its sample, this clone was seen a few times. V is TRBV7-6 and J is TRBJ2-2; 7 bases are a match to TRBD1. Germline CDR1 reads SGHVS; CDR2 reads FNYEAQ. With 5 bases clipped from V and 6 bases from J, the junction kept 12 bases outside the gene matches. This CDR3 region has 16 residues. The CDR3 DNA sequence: TGTGCCAGCAGCCCGACGACAGGGTGGCCCCCCGGGGAGCTGTTTTTT. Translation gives CASSPTTGWPPGELFF. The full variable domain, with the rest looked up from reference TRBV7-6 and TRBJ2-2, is GAGVSQSPRYKVTKRGQDVALRCDPISGHVSLYWYRQALGQGPEFLTYFNYEAQQDKSGLPNDRFSAERPEGSISTLTIQRTEQRDSAMYRCASSPTTGWPPGELFFGEGSRLTVL.

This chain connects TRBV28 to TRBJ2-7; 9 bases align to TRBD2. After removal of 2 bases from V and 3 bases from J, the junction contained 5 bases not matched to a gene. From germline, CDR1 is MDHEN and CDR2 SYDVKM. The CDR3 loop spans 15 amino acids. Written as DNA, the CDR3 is TGTGCCAGCAGTTTAAGGCGGGGGGGGAACTACGAGCAGTACTTC. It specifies CASSLRRGGNYEQYF.

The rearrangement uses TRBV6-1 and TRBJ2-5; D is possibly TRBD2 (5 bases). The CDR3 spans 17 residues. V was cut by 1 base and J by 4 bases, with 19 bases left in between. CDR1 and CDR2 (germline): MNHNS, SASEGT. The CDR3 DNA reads TGTGCCAGCAGTGAAGATCAGGCGGGCAGGTATCTAGAGACCCAGTACTTC. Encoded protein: CASSEDQAGRYLETQYF.

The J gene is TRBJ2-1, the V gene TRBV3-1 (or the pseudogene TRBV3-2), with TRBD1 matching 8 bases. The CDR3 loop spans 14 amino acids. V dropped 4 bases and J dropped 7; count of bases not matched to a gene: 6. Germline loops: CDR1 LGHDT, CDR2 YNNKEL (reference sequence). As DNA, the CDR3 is TGTGCCAGCAGCCCCCGGACAGGGCTGAATGAGCAGTTCTTC. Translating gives CASSPRTGLNEQFF.

CDR3 amino acids: CASSILPSSYNEQFF. CDR3 bases: TGTGCCAGTAGTATATTACCTAGCTCCTACAATGAGCAGTTCTTC. The chain carries TRBV19 and TRBJ2-1; D not certain. The CDR3 covers 15 residues. Per the germline V gene, CDR1 is LNHDA and CDR2 is SQIVND (reference sequence). With 2 bases removed from V and 0 bases from J, the gap between germline ends came to 8 bases.

This CDR3 is CASSLQGSRAPGNTIYF. The CDR3 DNA is TGTGCCAGTAGTCTACAGGGCTCACGTGCGCCTGGAAACACCATATATTTT. This chain connects TRBV19 to TRBJ1-3; the D gene is possibly TRBD1 (6 bases). The CDR3 extends over 17 amino acids. Per the germline V gene, CDR1 is LNHDA and CDR2 is SQIVND (reference sequence). V lost 5 bases, J lost 2 bases, and 19 bases lay in between.

CDR3 nucleotide sequence: TGTGCCAGTAGTATCGGAGGGGGCTCGTTATACGAGCAGTACTTC. It codes for CASSIGGGSLYEQYF. This chain uses TRBV19 with TRBJ2-7; D perhaps matches TRBD1 (7 bases). Germline CDR1 and CDR2: LNHDA and SQIVND (reference sequence). The CDR3 runs 15 residues. Deletions cut 3 bases from V and 4 bases from J, with 16 bases between.

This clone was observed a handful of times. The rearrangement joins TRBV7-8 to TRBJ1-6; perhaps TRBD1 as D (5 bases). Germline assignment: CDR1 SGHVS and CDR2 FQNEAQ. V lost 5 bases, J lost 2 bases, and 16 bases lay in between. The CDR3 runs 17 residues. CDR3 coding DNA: TGTGCCAGCAGCCTCTTACGGGACTATACCTATAATTCACCCCTCCACTTT. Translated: CASSLLRDYTYNSPLHF. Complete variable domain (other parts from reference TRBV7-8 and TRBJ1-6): GAGVSQSPRYKVAKRGQDVALRCDPISGHVSLFWYQQALGQGPEFLTYFQNEAQLDKSGLPSDRFFAERPEGSVSTLKIQRTQQEDSAVYLCASSLLRDYTYNSPLHFGNGTRLTVT.

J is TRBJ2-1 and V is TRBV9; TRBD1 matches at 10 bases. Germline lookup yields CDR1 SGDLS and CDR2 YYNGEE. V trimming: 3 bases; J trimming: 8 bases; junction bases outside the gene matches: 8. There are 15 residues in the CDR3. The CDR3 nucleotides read TGTGCCAGCAGCGCCGTGGGACAGGGGAGCGATGAGCAGTTCTTC. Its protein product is CASSAVGQGSDEQFF. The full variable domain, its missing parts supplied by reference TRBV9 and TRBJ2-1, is DSGVTQTPKHLITATGQRVTLRCSPRSGDLSVYWYQQSLDQGLQFLIQYYNGEERAKGNILERFSAQQFPDLHSELNLSSLELGDSALYFCASSAVGQGSDEQFFGPGTRLTVL.

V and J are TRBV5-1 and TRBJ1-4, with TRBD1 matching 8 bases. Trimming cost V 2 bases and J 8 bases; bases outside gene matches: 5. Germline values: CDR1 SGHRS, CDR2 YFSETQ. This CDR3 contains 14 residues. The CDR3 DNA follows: TGCGCCAGCAGCTTTGCAGGACAGGGAGAAAAACTGTTTTTT. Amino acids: CASSFAGQGEKLFF.